A selection of T cell receptor beta chains follows, all from one sample in a study of T cells in Graves' hyperthyroidism and ophthalmopathy. TCRdb recomputed calls from the multiplex PCR reads with MiXCR, one row per CDR3 protein. The table includes a few hundred thousand distinct CDR3 sequences, roughly 15% detected once. The specimen was blood. Receptors were obtained from a woman aged 18-35 years with Graves' hyperthyroidism. The CDR3 runs from the conserved cysteine through the conserved F or W. A D gene is named only where the DNA matches it firmly. Size is omitted from some rows. Given values are once, few, many or a class for expanded clones.

CDR3: CASSLVQGPYEQYF; DNA: TGTGCCAGCAGTTTGGTTCAGGGGCCCTACGAGCAGTACTTC; length: 14; V: TRBV28; D: -; J: TRBJ2-7; size: -
CDR3: CASREGGDRGFHEQYF; DNA: TGTGCCAGCAGGGAAGGGGGGGACAGGGGTTTTCACGAGCAGTACTTC; length: 16; V: TRBV6-1; D: TRBD1; J: TRBJ2-7; size: many
CDR3: CASSEGGGGSYNEQFF; DNA: TGTGCCAGCAGTGAGGGCGGAGGGGGGTCCTACAATGAGCAGTTCTTC; length: 16; V: TRBV6-4; D: -; J: TRBJ2-1; size: many
CDR3: CASSLRLDSSYGYTF; DNA: TGTGCCAGCAGTTTACGCCTGGACAGCTCGTACGGCTACACCTTC; length: 15; V: TRBV28; D: -; J: TRBJ1-2; size: -
CDR3: CASSVDQAGGYGYTF; DNA: TGTGCCAGCAGCGTAGATCAGGCTGGCGGCTATGGCTACACCTTC; length: 15; V: TRBV9; D: -; J: TRBJ1-2; size: -
CDR3: CASSYVWDSYNEQFF; DNA: TGTGCCAGCAGTTACGTGTGGGACTCCTACAATGAGCAGTTCTTC; length: 15; V: TRBV12-3/TRBV12-4; D: -; J: TRBJ2-1; size: many
CDR3: CSARGEEASSYNEQFF; DNA: TGCAGTGCTAGAGGTGAGGAGGCGAGCTCCTACAATGAGCAGTTCTTC; length: 16; V: TRBV20-1; D: -; J: TRBJ2-1; size: many
CDR3: CASGPTSVRTGELFF; DNA: TGCGCCAGCGGTCCAACTAGCGTTCGCACCGGGGAGCTGTTTTTT; length: 15; V: TRBV4-1; D: TRBD2; J: TRBJ2-2; size: few
CDR3: CSASGRGRSYNEQFF; DNA: TGCAGTGCTAGCGGCAGGGGCCGCTCCTACAATGAGCAGTTCTTC; length: 15; V: TRBV20-1; D: -; J: TRBJ2-1; size: -
CDR3: CASSQTGPFIYGYTF; DNA: TGTGCCAGCAGTCAGACAGGCCCGTTCATCTATGGCTACACCTTC; length: 15; V: TRBV6-2/TRBV6-3; D: -; J: TRBJ1-2; size: -
CDR3: CASRQTTQGAEAFF; DNA: TGTGCCAGCAGACAGACCACCCAGGGCGCTGAAGCTTTCTTT; length: 14; V: TRBV6-4; D: -; J: TRBJ1-1; size: -
CDR3: CASSVSPLDTDTQYF; DNA: TGTGCCAGCAGCGTATCCCCCCTCGACACAGATACGCAGTATTTT; length: 15; V: TRBV9; D: -; J: TRBJ2-3; size: -
CDR3: CASSFNEDEQYF; DNA: TGTGCCAGCAGCTTTAACGAGGACGAGCAGTACTTC; length: 12; V: TRBV7-2; D: -; J: TRBJ2-7; size: many
CDR3: CASSTGGLGEQFF; DNA: TGTGCCAGCAGTACAGGGGGCCTCGGTGAGCAGTTCTTC; length: 13; V: TRBV6-2/TRBV6-3; D: TRBD1; J: TRBJ2-1; size: many
CDR3: CASSLVAGGGYEQFF; DNA: TGTGCCAGCAGCTTAGTAGCGGGAGGTGGGTATGAGCAGTTCTTC; length: 15; V: TRBV11-1; D: TRBD2; J: TRBJ2-1; size: -
CDR3: CSARVNAWNQETQYF; DNA: TGCAGTGCTAGGGTAAACGCATGGAATCAAGAGACCCAGTACTTC; length: 15; V: TRBV20-1; D: -; J: TRBJ2-5; size: many
CDR3: CASSQDGVGTEAFF; DNA: TGTGCCAGCAGCCAAGATGGGGTGGGCACTGAAGCTTTCTTT; length: 14; V: TRBV3-1; D: -; J: TRBJ1-1; size: many
CDR3: CASSLTVGDYEQYF; DNA: TGTGCCAGCAGCTTAACGGTGGGGGACTACGAGCAGTACTTC; length: 14; V: TRBV7-2; D: -; J: TRBJ2-7; size: many
CDR3: CASSRGFGNTEAFF; DNA: TGTGCCAGCAGCAGGGGATTCGGGAACACTGAAGCTTTCTTT; length: 14; V: TRBV5-4; D: -; J: TRBJ1-1; size: -
CDR3: CASSVGSGQTYNEQFF; DNA: TGTGCCAGCAGCGTAGGTTCAGGACAGACTTACAATGAGCAGTTCTTC; length: 16; V: TRBV9; D: -; J: TRBJ2-1; size: -
CDR3: CASSQARTGFYGYTF; DNA: TGCGCCAGCAGCCAAGCACGGACAGGCTTCTATGGCTACACCTTC; length: 15; V: TRBV4-3; D: TRBD1; J: TRBJ1-2; size: -
CDR3: CASSGGGQGADTQYF; DNA: TGTGCCAGCAGTGGGGGCGGACAGGGGGCAGATACGCAGTATTTT; length: 15; V: TRBV6-1; D: TRBD1; J: TRBJ2-3; size: many
CDR3: CASSPIGGRASNEQFF; DNA: TGTGCCAGCAGTCCGATCGGCGGGAGGGCCTCCAATGAGCAGTTCTTC; length: 16; V: TRBV28; D: TRBD2; J: TRBJ2-1; size: few
CDR3: CASSGGQFPYEQYF; DNA: TGTGCCAGCAGTGGTGGACAGTTCCCTTACGAGCAGTACTTC; length: 14; V: TRBV27; D: -; J: TRBJ2-7; size: many
CDR3: CSARKQGASEAFF; DNA: TGCAGTGCTAGAAAACAGGGGGCCTCTGAAGCTTTCTTT; length: 13; V: TRBV20-1; D: TRBD1; J: TRBJ1-1; size: few